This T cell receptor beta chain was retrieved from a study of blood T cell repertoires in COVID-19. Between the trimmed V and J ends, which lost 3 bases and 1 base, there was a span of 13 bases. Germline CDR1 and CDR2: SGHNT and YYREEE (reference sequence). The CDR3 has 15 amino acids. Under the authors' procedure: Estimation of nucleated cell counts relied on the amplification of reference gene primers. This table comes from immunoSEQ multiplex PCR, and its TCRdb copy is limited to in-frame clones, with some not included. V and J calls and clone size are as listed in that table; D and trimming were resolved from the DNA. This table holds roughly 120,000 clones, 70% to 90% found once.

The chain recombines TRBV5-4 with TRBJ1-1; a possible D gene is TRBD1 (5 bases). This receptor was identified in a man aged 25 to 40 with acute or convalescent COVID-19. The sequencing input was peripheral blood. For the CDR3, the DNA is TGTGCCAGCAGCTCGTCAGGGTGGGGGAACACTGAAGCTTTCTTT. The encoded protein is CASSSSGWGNTEAFF.